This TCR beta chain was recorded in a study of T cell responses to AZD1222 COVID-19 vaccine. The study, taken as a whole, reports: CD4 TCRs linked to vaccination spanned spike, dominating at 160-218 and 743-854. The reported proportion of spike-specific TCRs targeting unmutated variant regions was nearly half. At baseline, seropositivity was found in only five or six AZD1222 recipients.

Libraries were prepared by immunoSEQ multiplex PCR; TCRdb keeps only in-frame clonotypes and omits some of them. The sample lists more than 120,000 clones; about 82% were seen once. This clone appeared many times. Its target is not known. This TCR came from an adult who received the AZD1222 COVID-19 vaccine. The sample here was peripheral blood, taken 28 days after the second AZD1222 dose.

CDR3 in amino acids: CASSRQGAVEAFF. DNA for the CDR3: TGTGCCAGCAGCCGACAGGGGGCTGTTGAAGCTTTCTTT. The chain joins TRBV7-9 to TRBJ1-1, with 10 bases that match TRBD1. Germline lookup yields CDR1 SEHNR and CDR2 FQNEAQ (reference sequence). V trimming: 5 bases; J trimming: 7 bases; junction bases outside the gene matches: 4. This CDR3 region has 13 residues.